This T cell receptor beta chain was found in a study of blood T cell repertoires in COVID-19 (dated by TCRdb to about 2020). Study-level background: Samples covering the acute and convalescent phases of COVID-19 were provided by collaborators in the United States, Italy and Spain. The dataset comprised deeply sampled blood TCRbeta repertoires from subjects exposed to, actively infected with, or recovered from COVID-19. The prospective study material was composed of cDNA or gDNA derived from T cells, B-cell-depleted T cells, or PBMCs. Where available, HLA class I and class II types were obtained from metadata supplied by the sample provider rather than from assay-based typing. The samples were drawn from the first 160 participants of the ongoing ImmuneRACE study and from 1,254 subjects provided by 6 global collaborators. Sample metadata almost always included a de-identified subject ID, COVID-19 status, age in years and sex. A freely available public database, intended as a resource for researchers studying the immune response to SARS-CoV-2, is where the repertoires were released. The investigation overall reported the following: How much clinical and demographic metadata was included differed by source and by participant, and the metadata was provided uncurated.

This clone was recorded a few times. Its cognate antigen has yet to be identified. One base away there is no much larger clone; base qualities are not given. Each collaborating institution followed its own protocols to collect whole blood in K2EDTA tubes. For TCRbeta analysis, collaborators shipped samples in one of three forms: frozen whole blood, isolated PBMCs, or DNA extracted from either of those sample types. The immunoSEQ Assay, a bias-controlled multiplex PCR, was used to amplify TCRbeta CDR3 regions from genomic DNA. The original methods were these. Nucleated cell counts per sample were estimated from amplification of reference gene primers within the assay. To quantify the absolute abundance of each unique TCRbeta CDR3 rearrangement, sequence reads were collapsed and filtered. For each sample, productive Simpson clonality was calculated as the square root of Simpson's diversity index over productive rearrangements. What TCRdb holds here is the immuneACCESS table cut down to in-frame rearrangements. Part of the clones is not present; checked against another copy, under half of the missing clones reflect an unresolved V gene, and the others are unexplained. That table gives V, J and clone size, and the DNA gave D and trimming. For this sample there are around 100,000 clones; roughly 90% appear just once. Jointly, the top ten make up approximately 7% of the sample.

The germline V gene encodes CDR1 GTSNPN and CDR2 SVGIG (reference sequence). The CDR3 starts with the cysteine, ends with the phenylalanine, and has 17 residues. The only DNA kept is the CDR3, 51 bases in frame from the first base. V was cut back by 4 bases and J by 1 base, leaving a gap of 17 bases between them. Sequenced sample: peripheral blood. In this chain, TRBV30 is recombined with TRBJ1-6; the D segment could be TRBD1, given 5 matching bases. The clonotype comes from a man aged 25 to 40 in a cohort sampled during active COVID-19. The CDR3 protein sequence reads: CAWMGLISESYNSPLHF. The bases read TGTGCCTGGATGGGACTTATCTCCGAGTCCTATAATTCACCCCTCCACTTT. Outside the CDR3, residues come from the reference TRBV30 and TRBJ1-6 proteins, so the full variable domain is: SQTIHQWPATLVQPVGSPLSLECTVEGTSNPNLYWYRQAAGRGLQLLFYSVGIGQISSEVPQNLSASRPQDRQFILSSKKLLLSDSGFYLCAWMGLISESYNSPLHFGNGTRLTVT.